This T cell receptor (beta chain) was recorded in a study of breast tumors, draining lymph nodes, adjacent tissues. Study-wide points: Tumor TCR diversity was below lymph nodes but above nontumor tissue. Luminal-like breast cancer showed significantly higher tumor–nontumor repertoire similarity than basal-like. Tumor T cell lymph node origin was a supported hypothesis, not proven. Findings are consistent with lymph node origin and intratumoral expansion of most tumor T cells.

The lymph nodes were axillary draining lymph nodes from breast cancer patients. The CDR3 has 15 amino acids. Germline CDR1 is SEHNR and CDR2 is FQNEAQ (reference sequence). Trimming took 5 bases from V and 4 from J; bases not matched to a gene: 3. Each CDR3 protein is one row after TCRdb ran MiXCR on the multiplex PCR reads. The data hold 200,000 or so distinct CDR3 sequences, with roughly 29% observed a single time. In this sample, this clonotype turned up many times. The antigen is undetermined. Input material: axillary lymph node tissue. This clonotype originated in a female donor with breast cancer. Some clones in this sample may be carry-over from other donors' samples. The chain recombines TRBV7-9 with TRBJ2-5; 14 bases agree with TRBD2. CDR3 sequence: CASSAGLAGGETQYF. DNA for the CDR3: TGTGCCAGCAGCGCCGGACTAGCGGGGGGAGAGACCCAGTACTTC.